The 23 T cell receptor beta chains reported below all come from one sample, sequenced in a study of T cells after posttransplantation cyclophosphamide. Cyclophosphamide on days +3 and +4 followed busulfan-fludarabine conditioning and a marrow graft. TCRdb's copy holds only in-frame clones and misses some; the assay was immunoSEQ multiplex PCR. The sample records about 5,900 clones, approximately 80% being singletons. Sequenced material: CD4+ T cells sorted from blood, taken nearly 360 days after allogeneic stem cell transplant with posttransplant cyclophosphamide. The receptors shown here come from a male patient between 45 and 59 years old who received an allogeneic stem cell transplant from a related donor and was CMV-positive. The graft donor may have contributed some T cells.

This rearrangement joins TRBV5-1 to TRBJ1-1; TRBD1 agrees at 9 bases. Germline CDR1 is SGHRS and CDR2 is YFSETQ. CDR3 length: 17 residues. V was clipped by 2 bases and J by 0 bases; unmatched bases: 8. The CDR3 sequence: CASSLRQGTGMNTEAFF. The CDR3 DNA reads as TGCGCCAGCAGCTTACGACAAGGGACAGGGATGAACACTGAAGCTTTCTTT.

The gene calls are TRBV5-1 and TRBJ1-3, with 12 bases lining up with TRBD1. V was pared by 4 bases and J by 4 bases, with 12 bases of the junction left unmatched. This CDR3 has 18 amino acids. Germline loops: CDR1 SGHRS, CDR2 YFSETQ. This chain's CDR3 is CASSEFRDRGLEGNTIYF. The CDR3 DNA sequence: TGCGCCAGCAGCGAATTCCGGGACAGGGGGCTTGAGGGAAACACCATATATTTT.

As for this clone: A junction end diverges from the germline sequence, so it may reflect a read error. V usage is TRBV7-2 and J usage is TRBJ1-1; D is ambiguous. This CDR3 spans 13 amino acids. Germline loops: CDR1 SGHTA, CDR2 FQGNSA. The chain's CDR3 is CASSFMADNPILF. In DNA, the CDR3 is TGTGCCAGCAGCTTTATGGCCGACAACCCTATTCTATTT.

CDR3 nucleotides: TGTGCCAGCTCACTCAATGGCCAGGGCAAATTTGGCGAGCAGTACTTC. Its translation: CASSLNGQGKFGEQYF. V usage is TRBV18 and J usage is TRBJ2-7; D is perhaps TRBD1 (5 bases). V lost 4 bases and J 6 bases, leaving 22 bases between the germline ends. Germline V lookup: CDR1 KGHSH, CDR2 LQKENI. The CDR3 is 16 amino acids.

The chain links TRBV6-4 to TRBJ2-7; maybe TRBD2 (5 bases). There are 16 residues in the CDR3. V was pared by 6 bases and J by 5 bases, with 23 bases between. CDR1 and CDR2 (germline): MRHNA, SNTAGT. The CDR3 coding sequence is TGTGCCAGCAGGCCAACTACTAGGACTCTTATCCACGAGCAGTACTTC. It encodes CASRPTTRTLIHEQYF.

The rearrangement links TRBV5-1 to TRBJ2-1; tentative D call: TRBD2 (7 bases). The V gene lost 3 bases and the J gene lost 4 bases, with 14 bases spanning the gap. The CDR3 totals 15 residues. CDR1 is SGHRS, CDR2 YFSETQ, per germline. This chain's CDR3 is CASSWGLADYNEQFF. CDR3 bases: TGCGCCAGCAGCTGGGGGCTAGCGGATTACAATGAGCAGTTCTTC. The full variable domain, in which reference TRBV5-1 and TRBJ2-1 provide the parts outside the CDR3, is KAGVTQTPRYLIKTRGQQVTLSCSPISGHRSVSWYQQTPGQGLQFLFEYFSETQRNKGNFPGRFSGRQFSNSRSEMNVSTLELGDSALYLCASSWGLADYNEQFFGPGTRLTVL.

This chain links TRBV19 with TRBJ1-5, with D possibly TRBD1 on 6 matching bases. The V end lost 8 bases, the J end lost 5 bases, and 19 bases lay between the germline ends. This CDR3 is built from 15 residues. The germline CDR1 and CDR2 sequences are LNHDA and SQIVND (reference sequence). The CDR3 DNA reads TGTGCCAGTGAGAAACTCGGACAGAATGATCAGCCCCAGCATTTT. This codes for CASEKLGQNDQPQHF.

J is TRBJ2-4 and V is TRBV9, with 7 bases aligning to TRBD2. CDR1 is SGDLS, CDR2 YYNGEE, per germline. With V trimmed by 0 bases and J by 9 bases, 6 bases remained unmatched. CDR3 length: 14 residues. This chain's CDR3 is CASSVDGGVGIQYF. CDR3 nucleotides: TGTGCCAGCAGCGTAGATGGGGGGGTGGGCATTCAGTACTTC.

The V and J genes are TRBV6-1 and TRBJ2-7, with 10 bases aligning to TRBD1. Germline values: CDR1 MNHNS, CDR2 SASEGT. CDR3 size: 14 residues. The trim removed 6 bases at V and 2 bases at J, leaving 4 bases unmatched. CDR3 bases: TGTGCCAGCAGAACGGACAGGGGGACCTACGAGCAGTACTTC. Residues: CASRTDRGTYEQYF.

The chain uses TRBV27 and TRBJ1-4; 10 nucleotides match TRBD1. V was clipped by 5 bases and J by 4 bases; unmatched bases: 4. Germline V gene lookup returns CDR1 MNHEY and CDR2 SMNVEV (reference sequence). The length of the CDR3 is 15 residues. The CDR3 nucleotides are TGTGCCAGCAGTCGGGACAGGGGCGTTAATGAAAAACTGTTTTTT. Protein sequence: CASSRDRGVNEKLFF.

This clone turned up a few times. The CDR3 coding sequence is TGCGCCAGCAGCCAAGTACGACTACTGATTTACAATGAGCAGTTCTTC. Protein sequence: CASSQVRLLIYNEQFF. The genes are TRBV4-1 and TRBJ2-1; tentatively, D is TRBD2 (5 bases). The CDR3 runs 16 residues. The V gene's germline CDR1 is MGHRA and CDR2 YSYEKL. V lost 1 base, J lost 4 bases, and 14 bases lay in between.

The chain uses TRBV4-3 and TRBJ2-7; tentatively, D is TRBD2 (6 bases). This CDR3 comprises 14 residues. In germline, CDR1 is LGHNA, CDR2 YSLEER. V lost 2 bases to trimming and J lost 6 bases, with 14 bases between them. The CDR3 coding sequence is TGCGCCAGCAGCCAATCCACTAGGGGACTCGAGCAGTACTTC. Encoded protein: CASSQSTRGLEQYF.

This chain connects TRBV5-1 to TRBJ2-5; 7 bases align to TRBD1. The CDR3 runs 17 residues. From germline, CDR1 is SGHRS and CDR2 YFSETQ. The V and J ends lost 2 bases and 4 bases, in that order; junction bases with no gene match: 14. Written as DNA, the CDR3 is TGCGCCAGCAGCTTCCGGAGCCCGACAGGGTGGGGAGAGACCCAGTACTTC. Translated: CASSFRSPTGWGETQYF.

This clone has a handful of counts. CDR3 in DNA: TGTGCAAGTCGCGCCGGACAGAGGGATGGCTACACCTTC. This translates into CASRAGQRDGYTF. The rearrangement links TRBV12-2 to TRBJ1-2; the D call of TRBD1 is as the table states it, not checked on the DNA. TRBV12-2 is a known pseudogene. The CDR3 consists of 13 residues.

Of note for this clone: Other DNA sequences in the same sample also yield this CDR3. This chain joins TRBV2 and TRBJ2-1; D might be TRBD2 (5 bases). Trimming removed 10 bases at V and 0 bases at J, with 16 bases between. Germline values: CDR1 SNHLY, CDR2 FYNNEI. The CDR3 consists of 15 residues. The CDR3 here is CATAWTGSSYNEQFF. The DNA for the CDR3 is TGTGCCACCGCGTGGACGGGGAGCTCCTACAATGAGCAGTTCTTC.

In DNA, the CDR3 is TGTGCCAGTAGTATATACCCAAGCCGGAGAGGCACAGATACGCAGTATTTT. Translation gives CASSIYPSRRGTDTQYF. This chain joins TRBV19 and TRBJ2-3; D not resolved. V lost 2 bases and J lost 1, with 16 bases in between. This CDR3 is built from 17 residues. The germline gives CDR1 LNHDA, CDR2 SQIVND (reference sequence).

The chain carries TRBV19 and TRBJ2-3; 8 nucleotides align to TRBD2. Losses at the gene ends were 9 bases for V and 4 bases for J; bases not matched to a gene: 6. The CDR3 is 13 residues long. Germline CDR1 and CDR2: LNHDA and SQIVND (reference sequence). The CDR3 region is CASSGTRPDTQYF. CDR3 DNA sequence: TGTGCCAGCTCCGGGACTAGACCAGATACGCAGTATTTT. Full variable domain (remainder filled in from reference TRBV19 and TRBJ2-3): DGGITQSPKYLFRKEGQNVTLSCEQNLNHDAMYWYRQDPGQGLRLIYYSQIVNDFQKGDIAEGYSVSREKKESFPLTVTSAQKNPTAFYLCASSGTRPDTQYFGPGTRLTVL.

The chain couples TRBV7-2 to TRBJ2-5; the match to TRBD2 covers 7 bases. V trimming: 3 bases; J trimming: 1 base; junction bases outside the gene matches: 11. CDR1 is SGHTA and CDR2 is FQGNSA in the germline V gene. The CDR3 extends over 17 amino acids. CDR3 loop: CASSFLRSSGFQETQYF. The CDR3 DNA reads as TGTGCCAGCAGCTTTCTCAGGAGTAGCGGGTTCCAAGAGACCCAGTACTTC.

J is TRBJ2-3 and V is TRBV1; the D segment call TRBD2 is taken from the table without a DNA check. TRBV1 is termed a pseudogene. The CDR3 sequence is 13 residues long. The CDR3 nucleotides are TGCACCAGCAGCCAAGGGAGCGGGGGGGCTAAATATTTT. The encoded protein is CTSSQGSGGAKYF.

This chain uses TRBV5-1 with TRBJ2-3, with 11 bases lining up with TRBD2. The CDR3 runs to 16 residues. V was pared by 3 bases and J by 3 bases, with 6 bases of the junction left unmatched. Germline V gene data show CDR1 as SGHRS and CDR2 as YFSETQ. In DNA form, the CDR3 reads TGCGCCAGCAGCTCCTTAGCGGGGGGGCTAACAGATACGCAGTATTTT. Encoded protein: CASSSLAGGLTDTQYF.

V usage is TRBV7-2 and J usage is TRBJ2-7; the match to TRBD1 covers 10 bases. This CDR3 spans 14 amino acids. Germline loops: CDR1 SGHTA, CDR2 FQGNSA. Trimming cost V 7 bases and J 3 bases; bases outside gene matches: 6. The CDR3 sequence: CASTRTGGDYEQYF. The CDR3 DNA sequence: TGTGCCAGCACGCGGACAGGGGGGGACTACGAGCAGTACTTC.

The chain's CDR3 is CAWISGRVGDFYNEQFF. CDR3 DNA: TGTGCCTGGATTTCTGGGCGCGTCGGGGATTTCTACAATGAGCAGTTCTTC. This chain connects TRBV30 to TRBJ2-1, with D perhaps matching TRBD2 (5 bases). Trimming removed 4 bases from V and 3 bases from J, with 22 bases in between. Germline V CDR1 and CDR2: GTSNPN, SVGIG (reference sequence). The CDR3 length is 17 residues.

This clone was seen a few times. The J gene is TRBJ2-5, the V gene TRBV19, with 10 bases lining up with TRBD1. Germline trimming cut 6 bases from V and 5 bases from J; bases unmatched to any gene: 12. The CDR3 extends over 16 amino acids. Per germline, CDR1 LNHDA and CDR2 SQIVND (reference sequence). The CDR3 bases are TGTGCCAGTAGCCTCTGGGGACAGGGGACGGGGGAGACCCAGTACTTC. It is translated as CASSLWGQGTGETQYF.